This T cell receptor beta chain came from a study of identical twins. This clonotype has more than one count but fewer than ten. TCRdb re-called the 5' RACE reads with MiXCR, one entry per CDR3 protein. Here the sample spans some 500,000 distinct CDR3 sequences, 20% to 25% being singletons. The CDR3 is 14 residues long. After removal of 1 base from V and 6 bases from J, the junction contained 5 bases not matched to a gene. Germline V CDR1 and CDR2: SEHNR, FQNEAQ (reference sequence). These same data were also listed under a study on T cells expressing NK-cell markers.

The chain recombines TRBV7-9 with TRBJ2-7, with 8 bases aligning to TRBD2. This TCR derives from a woman under 30 in good health. Sample: CD4+ T cells sorted from blood. Here the CDR3 reads CASSLVGTSREQYF. The CDR3 bases are TGTGCCAGCAGCTTAGTTGGGACTAGTCGCGAGCAGTACTTC.